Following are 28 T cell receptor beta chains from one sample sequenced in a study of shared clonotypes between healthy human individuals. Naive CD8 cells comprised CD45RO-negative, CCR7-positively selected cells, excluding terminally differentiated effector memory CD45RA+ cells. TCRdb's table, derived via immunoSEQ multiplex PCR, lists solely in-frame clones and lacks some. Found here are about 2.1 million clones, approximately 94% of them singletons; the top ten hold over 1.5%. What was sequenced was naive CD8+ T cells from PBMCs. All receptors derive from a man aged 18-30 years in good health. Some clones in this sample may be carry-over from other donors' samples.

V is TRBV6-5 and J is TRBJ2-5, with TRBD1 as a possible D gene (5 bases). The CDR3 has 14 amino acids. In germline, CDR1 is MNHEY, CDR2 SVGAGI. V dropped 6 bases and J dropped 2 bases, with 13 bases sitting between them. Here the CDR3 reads CASRPRQLQETQYF. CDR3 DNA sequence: TGTGCCAGCAGACCCCGACAGCTTCAAGAGACCCAGTACTTC.

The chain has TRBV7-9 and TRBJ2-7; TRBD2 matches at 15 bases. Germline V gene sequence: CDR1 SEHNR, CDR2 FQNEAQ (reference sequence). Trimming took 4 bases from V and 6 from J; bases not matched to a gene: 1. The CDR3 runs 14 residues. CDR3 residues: CASSWGLAGGEQYF. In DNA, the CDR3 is TGTGCCAGCAGCTGGGGACTAGCGGGAGGCGAGCAGTACTTC.

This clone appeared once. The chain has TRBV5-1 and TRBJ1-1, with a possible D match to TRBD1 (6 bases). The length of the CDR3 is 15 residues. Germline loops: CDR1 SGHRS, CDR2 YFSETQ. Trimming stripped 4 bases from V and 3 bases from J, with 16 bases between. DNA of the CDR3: TGCGCCAGCAGCGGAGAGAGGGGGGTGGACACTGAAGCTTTCTTT. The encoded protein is CASSGERGVDTEAFF.

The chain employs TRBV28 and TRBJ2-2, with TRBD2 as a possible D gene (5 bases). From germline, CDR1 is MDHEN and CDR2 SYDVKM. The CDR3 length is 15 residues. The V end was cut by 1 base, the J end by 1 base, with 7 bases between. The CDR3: CASSLSRGNTGELFF. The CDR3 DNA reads TGTGCCAGCAGTTTATCCCGGGGGAACACCGGGGAGCTGTTTTTT.

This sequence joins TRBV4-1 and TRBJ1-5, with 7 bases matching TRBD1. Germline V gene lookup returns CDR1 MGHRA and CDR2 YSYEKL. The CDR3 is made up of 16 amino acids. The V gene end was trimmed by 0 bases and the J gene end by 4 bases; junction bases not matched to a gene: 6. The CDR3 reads CASSQDLTGRNQPQHF. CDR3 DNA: TGCGCCAGCAGCCAAGATCTGACAGGGCGTAATCAGCCCCAGCATTTT.

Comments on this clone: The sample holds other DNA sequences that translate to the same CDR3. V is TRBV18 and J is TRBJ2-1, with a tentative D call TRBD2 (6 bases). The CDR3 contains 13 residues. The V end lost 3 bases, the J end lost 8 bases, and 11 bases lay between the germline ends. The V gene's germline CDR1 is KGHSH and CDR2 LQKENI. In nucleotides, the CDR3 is TGTGCCAGCTCACCGACTAGGGGAGATGAGCAGTTCTTC. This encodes CASSPTRGDEQFF.

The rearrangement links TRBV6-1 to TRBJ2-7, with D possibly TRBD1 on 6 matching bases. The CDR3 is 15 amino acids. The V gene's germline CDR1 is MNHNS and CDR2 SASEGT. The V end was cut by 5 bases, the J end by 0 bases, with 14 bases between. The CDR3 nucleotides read TGTGCCAGCAGTTCACCGGGACACGGCTCCTACGAGCAGTACTTC. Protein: CASSSPGHGSYEQYF.

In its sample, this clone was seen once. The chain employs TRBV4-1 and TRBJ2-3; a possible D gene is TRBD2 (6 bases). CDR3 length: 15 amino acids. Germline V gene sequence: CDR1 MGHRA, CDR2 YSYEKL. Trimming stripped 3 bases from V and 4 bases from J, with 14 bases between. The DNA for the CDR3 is TGCGCCAGCAGCCAGCCGGGAGTGAGGGCAGATACGCAGTATTTT. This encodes CASSQPGVRADTQYF.

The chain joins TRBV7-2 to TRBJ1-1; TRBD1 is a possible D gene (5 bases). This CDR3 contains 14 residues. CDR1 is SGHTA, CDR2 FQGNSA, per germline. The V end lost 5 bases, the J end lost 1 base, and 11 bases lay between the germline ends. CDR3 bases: TGTGCCAGCAGCAAATGGGGCAAGAACACTGAAGCTTTCTTT. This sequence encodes CASSKWGKNTEAFF. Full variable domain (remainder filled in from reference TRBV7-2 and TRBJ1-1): GAGVSQSPSNKVTEKGKDVELRCDPISGHTALYWYRQSLGQGLEFLIYFQGNSAPDKSGLPSDRFSAERTGGSVSTLTIQRTQQEDSAVYLCASSKWGKNTEAFFGQGTRLTVV.

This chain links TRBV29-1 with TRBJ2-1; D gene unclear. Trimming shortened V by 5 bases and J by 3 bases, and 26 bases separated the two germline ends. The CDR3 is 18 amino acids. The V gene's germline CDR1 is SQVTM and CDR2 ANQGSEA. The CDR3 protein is CSVYGLSQQTHRYNEQFF. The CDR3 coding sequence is TGCAGCGTTTACGGCTTGTCGCAGCAAACTCACCGCTACAATGAGCAGTTCTTC.

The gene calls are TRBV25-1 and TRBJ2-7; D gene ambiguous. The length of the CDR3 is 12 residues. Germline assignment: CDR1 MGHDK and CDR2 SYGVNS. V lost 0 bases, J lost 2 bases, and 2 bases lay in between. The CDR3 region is CASSEYPYEQYF. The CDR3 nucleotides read TGTGCCAGCAGTGAATATCCCTACGAGCAGTACTTC.

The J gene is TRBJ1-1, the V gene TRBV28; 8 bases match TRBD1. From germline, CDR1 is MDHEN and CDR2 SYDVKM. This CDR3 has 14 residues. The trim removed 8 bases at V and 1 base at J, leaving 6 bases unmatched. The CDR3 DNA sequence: TGTGCCAGCGGCTACAGGGGGGGGAACACTGAAGCTTTCTTT. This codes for CASGYRGGNTEAFF.

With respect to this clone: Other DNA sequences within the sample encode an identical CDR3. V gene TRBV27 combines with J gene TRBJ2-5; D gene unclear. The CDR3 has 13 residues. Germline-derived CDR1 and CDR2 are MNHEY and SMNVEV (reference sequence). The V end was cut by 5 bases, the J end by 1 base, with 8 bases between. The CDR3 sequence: CASSGRIQETQYF. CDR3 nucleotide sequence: TGTGCCAGCAGTGGGCGGATCCAAGAGACCCAGTACTTC.

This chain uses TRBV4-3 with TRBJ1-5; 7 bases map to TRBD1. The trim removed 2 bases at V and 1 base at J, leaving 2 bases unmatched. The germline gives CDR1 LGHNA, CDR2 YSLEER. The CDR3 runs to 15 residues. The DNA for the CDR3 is TGCGCCAGCAGCCAATACAGGGGAAGCAATCAGCCCCAGCATTTT. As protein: CASSQYRGSNQPQHF.

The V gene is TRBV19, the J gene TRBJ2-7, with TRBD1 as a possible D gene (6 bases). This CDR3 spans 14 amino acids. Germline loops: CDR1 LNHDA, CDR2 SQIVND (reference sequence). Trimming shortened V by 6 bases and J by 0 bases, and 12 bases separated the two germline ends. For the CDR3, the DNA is TGTGCCAGTAGCTTGGGGGCCCCCTCCTACGAGCAGTACTTC. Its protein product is CASSLGAPSYEQYF.

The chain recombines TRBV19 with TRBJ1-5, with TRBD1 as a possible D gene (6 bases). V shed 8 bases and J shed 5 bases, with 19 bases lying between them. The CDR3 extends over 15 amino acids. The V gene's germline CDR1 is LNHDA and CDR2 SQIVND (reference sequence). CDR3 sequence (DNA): TGTGCCAGTGGGGGGGGCTTTAGGATGGATCAGCCCCAGCATTTT. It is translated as CASGGGFRMDQPQHF.

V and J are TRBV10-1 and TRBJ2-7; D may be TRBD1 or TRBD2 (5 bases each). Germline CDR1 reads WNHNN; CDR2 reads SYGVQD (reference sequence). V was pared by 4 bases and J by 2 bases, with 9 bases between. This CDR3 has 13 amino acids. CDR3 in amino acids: CASSGGTAYEQYF. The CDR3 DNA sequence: TGCGCCAGCAGTGGGGGGACCGCCTACGAGCAGTACTTC.

The CDR3 DNA follows: TGTGCCAGCAACGAACTCTCGGGGCAGCCCAACTATGGCTACACCTTC. This sequence encodes CASNELSGQPNYGYTF. The chain carries TRBV7-6 and TRBJ1-2; possibly TRBD1 for D (5 bases). Germline V gives CDR1 SGHVS, CDR2 FNYEAQ. V was shortened by 7 bases and J by 2 bases, with 20 bases between the two germline ends. The CDR3 sequence is 16 residues long.

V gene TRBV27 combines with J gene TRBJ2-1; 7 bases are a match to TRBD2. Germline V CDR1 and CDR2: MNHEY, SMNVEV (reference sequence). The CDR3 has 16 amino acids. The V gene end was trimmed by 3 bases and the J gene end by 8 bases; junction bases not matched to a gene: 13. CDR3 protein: CASSFGGRARAYEQFF. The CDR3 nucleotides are TGTGCCAGCAGTTTTGGGGGGAGGGCCCGCGCGTATGAGCAGTTCTTC.

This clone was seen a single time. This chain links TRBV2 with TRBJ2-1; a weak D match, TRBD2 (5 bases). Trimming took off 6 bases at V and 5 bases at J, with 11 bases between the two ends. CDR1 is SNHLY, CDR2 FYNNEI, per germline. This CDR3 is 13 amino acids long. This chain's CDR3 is CASSAAEDNEQFF. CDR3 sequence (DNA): TGTGCCAGCAGCGCGGCGGAGGACAATGAGCAGTTCTTC.

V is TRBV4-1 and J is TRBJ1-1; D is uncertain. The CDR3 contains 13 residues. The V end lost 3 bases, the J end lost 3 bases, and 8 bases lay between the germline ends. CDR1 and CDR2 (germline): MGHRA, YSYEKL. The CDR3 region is CASSQYGDTEAFF. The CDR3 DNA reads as TGCGCCAGCAGCCAGTATGGGGACACTGAAGCTTTCTTT.

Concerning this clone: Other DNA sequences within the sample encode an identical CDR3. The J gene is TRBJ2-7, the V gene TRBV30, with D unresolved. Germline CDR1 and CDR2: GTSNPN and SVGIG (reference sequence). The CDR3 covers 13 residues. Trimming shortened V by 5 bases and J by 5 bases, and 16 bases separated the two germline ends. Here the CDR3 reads CAWETQPHHEQYF. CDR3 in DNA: TGTGCCTGGGAGACGCAACCGCACCACGAGCAGTACTTC.

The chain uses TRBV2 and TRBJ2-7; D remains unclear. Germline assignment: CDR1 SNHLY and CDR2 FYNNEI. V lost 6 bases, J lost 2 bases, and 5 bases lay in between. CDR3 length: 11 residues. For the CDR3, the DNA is TGTGCCAGCAGACCACCCTACGAGCAGTACTTC. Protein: CASRPPYEQYF.

Written as DNA, the CDR3 is TGTGCCAGCACCCCAGGTCCCAATGAGCAGTTCTTC. Protein: CASTPGPNEQFF. The chain has TRBV2 and TRBJ2-1; D gene ambiguous. Deletions cut 7 bases from V and 6 bases from J, with 10 bases between. The CDR3 has 12 residues. CDR1 is SNHLY, CDR2 FYNNEI, per germline.

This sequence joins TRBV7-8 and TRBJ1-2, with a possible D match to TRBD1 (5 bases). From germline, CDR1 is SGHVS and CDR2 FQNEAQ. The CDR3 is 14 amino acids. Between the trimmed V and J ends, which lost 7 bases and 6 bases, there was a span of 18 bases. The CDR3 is CASTNFLGRDGYTF. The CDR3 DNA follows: TGTGCCAGCACCAATTTTCTGGGGCGGGATGGCTACACCTTC.

The chain's CDR3 is CASSPRGRTDTQYF. CDR3 bases: TGTGCCAGCTCACCTCGCGGACGCACAGATACGCAGTATTTT. The rearrangement joins TRBV18 to TRBJ2-3; D call uncertain. Germline V gene lookup returns CDR1 KGHSH and CDR2 LQKENI. V gave up 3 bases and J gave up 1 base, with 8 bases separating them. This CDR3 region has 14 residues.

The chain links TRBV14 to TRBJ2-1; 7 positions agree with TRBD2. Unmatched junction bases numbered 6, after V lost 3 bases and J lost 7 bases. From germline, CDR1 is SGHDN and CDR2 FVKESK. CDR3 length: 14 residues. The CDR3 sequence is CASSQWTSRNEQFF. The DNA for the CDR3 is TGTGCCAGCAGCCAGTGGACTAGTCGGAATGAGCAGTTCTTC.

The CDR3 sequence: CASSPLLVGASLSYEQYF. The CDR3 nucleotides are TGTGCCAGCAGCCCCCTTTTAGTAGGGGCATCGCTTTCCTACGAGCAGTACTTC. The chain has TRBV7-6 and TRBJ2-7; tentative D call: TRBD1 (5 bases). CDR1 SGHVS and CDR2 FNYEAQ come from the germline V gene. V was pared by 5 bases and J by 1 base, with 24 bases between. This CDR3 region has 18 residues.